Listed below are T cell receptor beta chains from one sample, sequenced in a study of cytomegalovirus exposure and HLA in healthy donors. The repertoire was sequenced with immunoSEQ multiplex PCR; TCRdb's copy has only in-frame clones and lacks some. The sample lists 200,000 to 300,000 clones, about 83% occurring once. Specimen: PBMCs. The receptor source for this set is a woman aged 40 to 50 in good health and CMV-seropositive. The conserved cysteine and the conserved F or W are not part of the CDR3 here. The D gene is left open where the match is weak.

TRBV6-1	TRBJ1-1	-	ASSELRRTEAF
TRBV5-4	TRBJ1-1	-	ASSGLTSNTEAF
TRBV5-1	TRBJ2-7	TRBD1	ASSPETGNSYEQY
TRBV2	TRBJ1-5	-	ASSGGLPQPQH
TRBV4-2	TRBJ1-1	-	ASSQAGRLNTEAF
TRBV28	TRBJ2-5	TRBD2	ASRSGGWETQY
TRBV6-5	TRBJ1-6	-	ASSTGYRSPLH
TRBV30	TRBJ2-3	TRBD1	AWTGGRDTQY
TRBV11-2	TRBJ2-7	-	ASSPYMQGPSEQY
TRBV29-1	TRBJ2-3	TRBD2	SAGAGLADSTDTQY
TRBV7-3	TRBJ1-1	-	ASSSRGDTEAF
TRBV30	TRBJ1-4	-	AWSFRGGEKLF
TRBV7-9	TRBJ1-2	-	ASSLEGWDYGYT
TRBV19	TRBJ1-1	-	ASSESMNTEAF
TRBV7-9	TRBJ1-2	-	ASSFIAIQGYT
TRBV7-6	TRBJ2-7	-	ASSLGQASSYEQY
TRBV5-1	TRBJ2-3	-	ASDDGGNTDTQY
TRBV19	TRBJ1-1	-	ASSIRTQLGNTEAF
TRBV19	TRBJ2-7	-	ASSITDSSYEQY
TRBV6-6	TRBJ2-5	-	ASSLSGETQY